Below, 14 T cell receptor beta chains from the same sample are listed, as sequenced in a study of blood T cells in healthy people across ages. A J-beta primer mix and a sample-barcoded 5' primer were used in a second PCR of about 7 to 12 cycles. TCRdb recomputed calls from the 5' RACE reads with MiXCR, one row per CDR3 protein. The sample records hundreds of thousands of distinct CDR3 sequences, roughly 64% being singletons. Sequenced input: blood. These receptors originate from a man aged 25 to 40 in good health.

The CDR3 DNA reads TGCAGTGCCCGAGCGGGGGCGTCCTACAATGAGCAGTTCTTC. Translation gives CSARAGASYNEQFF. The V call is TRBV20-1, the J call TRBJ2-1, with 8 bases matching TRBD2. Germline-derived CDR1 and CDR2 are DFQATT and SNEGSKA (reference sequence). The CDR3 consists of 14 residues. V was pared by 6 bases and J by 1 base, with 5 bases of the junction left unmatched.

The chain combines TRBV29-1 with TRBJ2-4, with D possibly being TRBD1 (6 bases). V lost 0 bases to trimming and J lost 7 bases, with 22 bases between them. Germline lookup yields CDR1 SQVTM and CDR2 ANQGSEA. The CDR3 is 17 residues long. CDR3 coding DNA: TGCAGCGTTGAAGATTTTGGGGGCCCCGAGGGGAATAACATTCAGTACTTC. Translating gives CSVEDFGGPEGNNIQYF.

The CDR3 region has the DNA TGCAGTGCTAGACTTCGGCTAGCGGTCAATGAGCAGTTCTTC. As protein: CSARLRLAVNEQFF. V is TRBV20-1 and J is TRBJ2-1, with 7 bases that match TRBD2. Trimming cost V 2 bases and J 6 bases; bases outside gene matches: 7. Germline assignment: CDR1 DFQATT and CDR2 SNEGSKA (reference sequence). The CDR3 contains 14 residues.

The chain is built from TRBV12-3 or TRBV12-4 and TRBJ1-2; D unresolved. There are 14 residues in the CDR3. The V and J ends lost 4 bases and 6 bases respectively, with 15 bases between them. CDR3 region: CASSSTNEYHGYTF. The CDR3 coding sequence is TGTGCCAGCAGTTCGACCAACGAGTATCATGGCTACACCTTC.

The chain joins TRBV20-1 to TRBJ2-5, with D possibly being TRBD2 (6 bases). Germline V lookup: CDR1 DFQATT, CDR2 SNEGSKA (reference sequence). The V gene lost 5 bases and the J gene lost 3 bases, with 13 bases spanning the gap. This CDR3 is built from 13 residues. CDR3 nucleotides: TGCAGTGCTTTTAGCGGAGCCGAAGAGACCCAGTACTTC. It translates to CSAFSGAEETQYF.

This clonotype appeared a few times. The J gene is TRBJ2-7, the V gene TRBV6-6; 7 bases agree with TRBD2. V lost 2 bases, J lost 5 bases, and 9 bases stayed unmatched. The germline CDR1 and CDR2 sequences are MNHNY and SVGAGI (reference sequence). This CDR3 is built from 15 residues. CDR3 DNA sequence: TGTGCCAGCAGTTACGTAGGACGGGGAGGGGACGAGCAGTACTTC. Amino acid sequence: CASSYVGRGGDEQYF.

This clonotype was recorded a few times. The chain is built from TRBV20-1 and TRBJ1-2; 11 bases match TRBD1. CDR1 DFQATT and CDR2 SNEGSKA come from the germline V gene (reference sequence). CDR3 length: 16 amino acids. J gave up 5 bases and V 6 bases, and 14 bases lay outside the gene matches. CDR3 in amino acids: CSAPRTGGVSGYGYTF. For the CDR3, the DNA is TGCAGTGCGCCCCGGACAGGGGGCGTTAGTGGGTATGGCTACACCTTC.

This clonotype was detected many times. This sequence joins TRBV7-8 and TRBJ1-2; D uncertain. CDR1 is SGHVS, CDR2 FQNEAQ, per germline. This CDR3 region has 14 residues. V shed 0 bases and J shed 2 bases, with 7 bases lying between them. The CDR3: CASSLALGNYGYTF. The CDR3 bases are TGTGCCAGCAGCTTAGCGCTGGGGAACTATGGCTACACCTTC.

Written as DNA, the CDR3 is TGCAGTGCTAGAGACCCCGGGGGGTCGAACACTGAAGCTTTCTTT. This sequence encodes CSARDPGGSNTEAFF. The genes are TRBV20-1 and TRBJ1-1; TRBD1 might be the D (5 bases). The ends were cut back, 0 bases at V and 1 base at J, with 12 bases in the middle. CDR3 length: 15 residues. Germline V gives CDR1 DFQATT, CDR2 SNEGSKA (reference sequence).

The J gene is TRBJ1-1, the V gene TRBV7-9; D is unclear. Trimming stripped 0 bases from V and 3 bases from J, with 14 bases between. CDR1 is SEHNR, CDR2 FQNEAQ, per germline (reference sequence). This CDR3 has 16 amino acids. Written as DNA, the CDR3 is TGTGCCAGCAGCTTAGCCCTAGGGTGGGGAGACACTGAAGCTTTCTTT. It codes for CASSLALGWGDTEAFF.

The rearrangement links TRBV6-1 to TRBJ2-7; 7 bases are a match to TRBD1. This CDR3 has 15 amino acids. Germline CDR1 MNHNS, CDR2 SASEGT. Trimming at V came to 1 base and at J to 1 base, leaving 4 bases not matched to a gene. Here the CDR3 reads CASSEGGQRSYEQYF. The CDR3 nucleotides are TGTGCCAGCAGTGAAGGGGGACAGAGGTCCTACGAGCAGTACTTC.

This clonotype was detected only a few times. V gene TRBV4-2 combines with J gene TRBJ2-7, with D possibly called TRBD1 or TRBD2 (5 bases each). Per germline, CDR1 LGHNA and CDR2 YNFKEQ. The CDR3 has 15 residues. Between the trimmed V and J ends, which lost 0 bases and 4 bases, there was a span of 13 bases. The CDR3 DNA reads as TGTGCCAGCAGCCAAGAGCTGGGGACGGCTTACGAGCAGTACTTC. Protein: CASSQELGTAYEQYF.

This clonotype turned up a few times. The chain combines TRBV29-1 with TRBJ2-3; no clear D gene. Germline CDR1 reads SQVTM; CDR2 reads ANQGSEA. The CDR3 contains 11 residues. V shed 4 bases and J shed 8 bases, with 10 bases lying between them. The CDR3 protein is CSVVALGTQYF. The CDR3 DNA reads as TGCAGCGTTGTCGCCCTGGGTACGCAGTATTTT.

The chain employs TRBV7-2 and TRBJ2-3; maybe TRBD2 (5 bases). The CDR3 is 15 residues long. The V end lost 2 bases, the J end lost 6 bases, and 15 bases lay between the germline ends. Germline CDR1 is SGHTA and CDR2 is FQGNSA. The CDR3 nucleotides are TGTGCCAGCAGCTTACCGGAGGACTTCACGGATACGCAGTATTTT. Translating it yields CASSLPEDFTDTQYF.